One TCR beta chain is described in this entry. Its antigen is currently not known. No per-base quality is available; no much larger clone lies one base away. Enrolling through a virtual design, the prospective study's participants ranged in age from roughly 18 to 95 years and lived across approximately 25 United States geographic areas. In the prospective study, participants were assigned to cohorts based on the clinical history participants reported in a screening survey and a study questionnaire. Mobile phlebotomists in the prospective study collected whole blood, serum and a nasopharyngeal or oropharyngeal swab from every participant. Prospective study participants could optionally give additional blood draws and questionnaires over an approximately two-month period. Before DNA extraction, prospective study blood samples were shipped either frozen or at room temperature. This specimen belongs to a study of blood T cell repertoires in COVID-19 (dated by TCRdb to the early 2020s). For context, the study as a whole: Collaborator samples came from the United States, Italy and Spain and covered acute and convalescent phases of COVID-19. The repertoires were released in a freely available public database meant as a resource for research on the immune response to SARS-CoV-2. HLA class I and class II types, where available, came from metadata supplied by the sample provider rather than from assay-based typing. Deeply sampled blood TCRbeta repertoires from subjects exposed to, actively infected with, or recovered from COVID-19 were included in the dataset. Sample metadata almost always included a de-identified subject ID, COVID-19 status, age in years and sex. The prospective study material was composed of cDNA or gDNA derived from T cells, B-cell-depleted T cells, or PBMCs. The samples were drawn from two sources: the first 160 participants of the ongoing ImmuneRACE study, and 1,000 to 1,500 subjects contributed by 6 global collaborators. The paper's findings and limits, for the study overall: Clinical and demographic metadata were provided uncurated, with the amount varying by source and participant.

The immunoSEQ Assay, a bias-controlled multiplex PCR, was used to amplify TCRbeta CDR3 regions from genomic DNA. The authors' pipeline ran thus. Within the assay, amplification of reference gene primers was used to estimate how many nucleated cells each sample contained. To quantify the absolute abundance of each unique TCRbeta CDR3 rearrangement, sequence reads were collapsed and filtered. For each sample, productive Simpson clonality was calculated by taking the square root of Simpson's diversity index across productive rearrangements. TCRdb mirrors the immuneACCESS table, restricted to in-frame sequences. Some clones are absent from its copies; in checked studies, under half trace to an unresolved V gene, and the reason for the others is unknown. The V and J calls and clone size are taken from that table; D and trimming were inferred from the DNA. The sample yields some 190,000 clones; about 77% were counted once. Of the sample, roughly 17% falls within the top ten clones.

V is trimmed back by 4 bases and J by 4 bases, and the junction contains 15 bases that no gene match accounts for. CDR1 KGHSH and CDR2 LQKENI were looked up in the germline V gene. The CDR3, from cysteine to phenylalanine, totals 17 residues. Only CDR3 DNA is held: 51 bases, read in frame from base 1. Recombination linked TRBV18 to TRBJ1-1, with 7 central nucleotides matching TRBD1. The TCR sequence derives from a woman between 45 and 60 years old with acute COVID-19. The specimen sequenced was PBMCs or T cells enriched from blood (not recorded which). For the CDR3, the sequence is CASSHLGQAPLFTEAFF. The sequenced DNA: TGTGCCAGCTCACACCTCGGACAGGCCCCCTTATTCACTGAAGCTTTCTTT.